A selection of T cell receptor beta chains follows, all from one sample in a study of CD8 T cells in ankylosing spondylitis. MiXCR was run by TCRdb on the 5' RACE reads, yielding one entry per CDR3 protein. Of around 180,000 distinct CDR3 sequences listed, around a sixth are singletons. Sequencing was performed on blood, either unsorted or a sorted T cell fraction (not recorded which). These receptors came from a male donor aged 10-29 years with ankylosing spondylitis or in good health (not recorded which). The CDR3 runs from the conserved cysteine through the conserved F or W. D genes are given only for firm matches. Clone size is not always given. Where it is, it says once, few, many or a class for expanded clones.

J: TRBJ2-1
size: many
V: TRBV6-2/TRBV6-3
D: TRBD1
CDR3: CASSNRDSATHEQFF
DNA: TGTGCCAGCAGCAATCGGGACAGTGCTACACATGAGCAGTTCTTC

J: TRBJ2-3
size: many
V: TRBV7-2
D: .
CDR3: CASSHPWRPIGTDTQYF
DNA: TGTGCCAGCAGCCATCCTTGGCGCCCAATTGGCACAGATACGCAGTATTTT

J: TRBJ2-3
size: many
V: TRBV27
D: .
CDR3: CASSLGGARDTQYF
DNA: TGTGCCAGCAGTTTGGGCGGGGCCAGAGATACGCAGTATTTT

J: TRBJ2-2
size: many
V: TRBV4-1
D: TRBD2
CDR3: CASSQDPSGYTGELFF
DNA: TGCGCCAGCAGCCAAGATCCTAGCGGTTACACCGGGGAGCTGTTTTTT

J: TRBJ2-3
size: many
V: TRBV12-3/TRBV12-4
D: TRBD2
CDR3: CASSPLAGEVDTQYF
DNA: TGTGCCAGCAGTCCCCTAGCGGGAGAGGTTGATACGCAGTATTTT

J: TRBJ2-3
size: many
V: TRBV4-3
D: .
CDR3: CASSQGSRVRTDTQYF
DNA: TGCGCCAGCAGCCAAGGATCTAGAGTCCGCACAGATACGCAGTATTTT

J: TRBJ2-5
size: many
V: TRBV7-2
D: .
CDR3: CASSLIETQYF
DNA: TGTGCCAGCAGCCTGATCGAGACCCAGTACTTC

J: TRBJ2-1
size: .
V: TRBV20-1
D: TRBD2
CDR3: CSAREEAGGLGQFF
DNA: TGCAGTGCTAGAGAGGAGGCGGGAGGGCTTGGGCAGTTCTTC

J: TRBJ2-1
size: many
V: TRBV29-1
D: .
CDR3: CSVEGRQYNEQFF
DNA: TGCAGCGTTGAGGGCAGACAGTACAATGAGCAGTTCTTC

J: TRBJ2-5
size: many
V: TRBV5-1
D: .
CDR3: CASTTVGVPETQYF
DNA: TGCGCCAGCACTACAGTCGGGGTGCCAGAGACCCAGTACTTC

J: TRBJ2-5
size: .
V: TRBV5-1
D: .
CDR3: CASSLESQETQYF
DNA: TGCGCCAGCAGCTTGGAGAGCCAAGAGACCCAGTACTTC

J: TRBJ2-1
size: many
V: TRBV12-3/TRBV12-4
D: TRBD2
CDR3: CASSPRAGVEQFF
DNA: TGTGCCAGCAGTCCCCGAGCGGGAGTTGAGCAGTTCTTC

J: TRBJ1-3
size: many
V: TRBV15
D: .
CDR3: CATSRGSSGNTIYF
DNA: TGTGCCACCAGCAGAGGGTCCTCTGGAAACACCATATATTTT

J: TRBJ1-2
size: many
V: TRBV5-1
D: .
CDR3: CASSLGNTGTHGYTF
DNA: TGCGCCAGCAGCTTGGGGAATACCGGGACTCATGGCTACACCTTC

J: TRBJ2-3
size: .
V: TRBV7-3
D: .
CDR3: CASSPRHGGPTDTQYF
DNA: TGTGCCAGCAGCCCCAGACATGGCGGACCCACAGATACGCAGTATTTT

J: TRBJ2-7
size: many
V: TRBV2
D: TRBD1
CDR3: CASSGDRATTYEQYF
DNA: TGTGCCAGCAGTGGGGACAGGGCAACCACCTACGAGCAGTACTTC

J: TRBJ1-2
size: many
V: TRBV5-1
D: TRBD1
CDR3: CASSLSKGAPGYGYTF
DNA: TGCGCCAGCAGCTTGTCCAAGGGGGCGCCCGGCTATGGCTACACCTTC

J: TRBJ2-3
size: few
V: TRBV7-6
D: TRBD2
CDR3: CASSFGARGGSTDTQYF
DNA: TGTGCCAGCAGCTTTGGCGCCCGGGGGGGATCCACAGATACGCAGTATTTT

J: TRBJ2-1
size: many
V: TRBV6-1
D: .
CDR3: CASSDATDSGYNEQFF
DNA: TGTGCCAGCAGTGATGCGACGGACTCGGGATACAATGAGCAGTTCTTC

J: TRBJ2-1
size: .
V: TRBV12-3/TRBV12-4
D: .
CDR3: CASSTTDNEQFF
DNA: TGTGCCAGCAGTACGACTGACAATGAGCAGTTCTTC

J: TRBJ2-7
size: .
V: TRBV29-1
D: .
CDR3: CSVGGLHEQYF
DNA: TGCAGCGTTGGGGGGCTCCACGAGCAGTACTTC

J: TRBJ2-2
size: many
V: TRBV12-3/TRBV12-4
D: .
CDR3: CASSGSPGELFF
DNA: TGTGCCAGCAGTGGGTCCCCCGGGGAGCTGTTTTTT

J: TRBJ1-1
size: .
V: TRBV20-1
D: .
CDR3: CSGTIGANTEAFF
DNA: TGCAGTGGTACGATTGGGGCGAACACTGAAGCTTTCTTT

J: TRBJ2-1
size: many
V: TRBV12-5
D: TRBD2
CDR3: CASGPNPGLAAINEQFF
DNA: TGTGCTAGTGGCCCCAATCCGGGACTAGCGGCTATCAATGAGCAGTTCTTC

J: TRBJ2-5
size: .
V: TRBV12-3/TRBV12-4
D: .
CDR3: CASSRDGGLGTQYF
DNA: TGTGCCAGCAGTCGTGACGGGGGCTTAGGGACCCAGTACTTC

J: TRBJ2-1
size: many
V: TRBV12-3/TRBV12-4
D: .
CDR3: CASSTDSISYNEQFF
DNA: TGTGCCAGCAGTACGGACTCCATCTCCTACAATGAGCAGTTCTTC

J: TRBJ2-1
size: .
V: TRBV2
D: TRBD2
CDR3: CAIDWTSGSNEQFF
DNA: TGTGCCATCGACTGGACTAGCGGGAGCAATGAGCAGTTCTTC

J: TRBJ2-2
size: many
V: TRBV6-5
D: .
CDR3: CASSSQGGTGELFF
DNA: TGTGCCAGCAGTTCCCAGGGAGGCACCGGGGAGCTGTTTTTT

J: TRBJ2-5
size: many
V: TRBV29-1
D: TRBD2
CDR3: CSVVSGGPWETQYF
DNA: TGCAGCGTTGTGTCGGGAGGGCCTTGGGAGACCCAGTACTTC

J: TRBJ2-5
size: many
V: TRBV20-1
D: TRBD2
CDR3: CSIFEAGGPGETQYF
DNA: TGCAGTATTTTTGAAGCGGGAGGGCCGGGAGAGACCCAGTACTTC

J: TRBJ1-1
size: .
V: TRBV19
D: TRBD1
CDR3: CASSGQVNTEAFF
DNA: TGTGCCAGTAGTGGACAGGTTAACACTGAAGCTTTCTTT

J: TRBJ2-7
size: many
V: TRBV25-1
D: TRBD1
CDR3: CASSSQWDSSYEQYF
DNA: TGTGCCAGCAGCTCCCAGTGGGACAGCTCCTACGAGCAGTACTTC

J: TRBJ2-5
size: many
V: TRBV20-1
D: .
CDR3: CSARRSNKRSQETQYF
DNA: TGCAGTGCTAGGCGTTCCAATAAGCGGTCTCAAGAGACCCAGTACTTC

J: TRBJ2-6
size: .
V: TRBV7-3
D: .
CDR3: CASGSGANVLTF
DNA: TGTGCCAGCGGATCTGGGGCCAACGTCCTGACTTTC

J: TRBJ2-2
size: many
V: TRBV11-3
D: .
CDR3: CASRLWERRGDGELFF
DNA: TGTGCCAGCAGACTATGGGAGAGGAGGGGGGACGGGGAGCTGTTTTTT

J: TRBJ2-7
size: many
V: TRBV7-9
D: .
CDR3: CASSSPQGYEQYF
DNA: TGTGCCAGCAGCTCCCCACAGGGCTACGAGCAGTACTTC

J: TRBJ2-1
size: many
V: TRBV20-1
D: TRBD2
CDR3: CSASSGLAGGSSYNEQFF
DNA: TGCAGTGCTAGTTCCGGACTAGCGGGAGGGAGCTCCTACAATGAGCAGTTCTTC

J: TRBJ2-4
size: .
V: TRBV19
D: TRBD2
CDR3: CASSIDLALAGGGAKNIQYF
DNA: TGTGCCAGTAGTATAGATCTCGCGCTAGCGGGAGGAGGGGCCAAAAACATTCAGTACTTC

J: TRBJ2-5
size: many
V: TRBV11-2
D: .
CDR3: CASSLGRGQGETQYF
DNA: TGTGCCAGCAGCTTAGGGCGGGGCCAGGGGGAGACCCAGTACTTC

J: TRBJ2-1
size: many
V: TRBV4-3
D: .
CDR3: CASSQDRGGVGRSYNEQFF
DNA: TGCGCCAGCAGCCAAGATAGGGGGGGAGTCGGAAGGTCCTACAATGAGCAGTTCTTC

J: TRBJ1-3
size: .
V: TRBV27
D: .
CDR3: CASSSSWPGNTIYF
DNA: TGTGCCAGCAGTTCCTCCTGGCCTGGAAACACCATATATTTT

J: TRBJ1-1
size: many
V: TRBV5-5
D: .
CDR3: CASSWGTADMNTEAFF
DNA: TGTGCCAGCAGCTGGGGAACGGCAGATATGAACACTGAAGCTTTCTTT

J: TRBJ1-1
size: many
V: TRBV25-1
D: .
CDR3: CASRGVGMNTEAFF
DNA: TGTGCCAGCAGAGGTGTAGGGATGAACACTGAAGCTTTCTTT

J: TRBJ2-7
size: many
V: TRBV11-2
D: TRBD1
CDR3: CASSASGTGRSYEQYF
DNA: TGTGCCAGCAGCGCTTCCGGGACAGGGCGCTCCTACGAGCAGTACTTC

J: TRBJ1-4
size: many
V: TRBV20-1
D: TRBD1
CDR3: CSARATGGNEKLFF
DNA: TGCAGTGCTAGAGCGACAGGGGGGAATGAAAAACTGTTTTTT

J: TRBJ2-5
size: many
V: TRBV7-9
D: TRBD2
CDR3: CASSPGLAGRETQYF
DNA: TGTGCCAGCAGCCCAGGACTAGCGGGAAGAGAGACCCAGTACTTC

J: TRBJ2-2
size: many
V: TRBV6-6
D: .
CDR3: CASSSGTHISTGELFF
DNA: TGTGCCAGCAGTTCCGGGACTCATATCTCCACCGGGGAGCTGTTTTTT

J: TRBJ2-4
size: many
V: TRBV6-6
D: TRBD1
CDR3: CASSSEQGTLAKNIQYF
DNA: TGTGCCAGCAGTTCCGAACAGGGGACCTTAGCCAAAAACATTCAGTACTTC

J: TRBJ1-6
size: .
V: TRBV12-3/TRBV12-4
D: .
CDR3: CASSLAASGRNNSPLHF
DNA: TGTGCCAGCAGTTTAGCGGCGTCGGGACGCAATAATTCACCCCTCCACTTT

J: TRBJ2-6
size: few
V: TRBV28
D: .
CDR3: CASSFRGHRPGANVLTF
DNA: TGTGCCAGCAGTTTTAGAGGGCATCGGCCTGGGGCCAACGTCCTGACTTTC

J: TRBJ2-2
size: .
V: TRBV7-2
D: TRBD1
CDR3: CASSYKPGGPNAGKLFF
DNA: TGTGCCAGCAGCTATAAGCCAGGGGGACCGAACGCCGGGAAGCTGTTTTTT

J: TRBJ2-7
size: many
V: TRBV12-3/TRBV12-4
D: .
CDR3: CASSIFPVRIGTYEQYF
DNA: TGTGCCAGCAGTATTTTTCCCGTTAGGATAGGGACCTACGAGCAGTACTTC

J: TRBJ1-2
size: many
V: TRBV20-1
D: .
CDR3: CSAKEPVRGYTF
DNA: TGCAGTGCTAAGGAACCCGTCCGGGGCTACACCTTC

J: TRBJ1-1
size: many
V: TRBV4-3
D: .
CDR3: CASSQDGSGKSEAFF
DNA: TGCGCCAGCAGCCAAGATGGATCGGGGAAATCTGAAGCTTTCTTT

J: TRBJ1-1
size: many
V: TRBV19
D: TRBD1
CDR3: CASSIVTGETEAFF
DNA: TGTGCCAGTAGTATAGTTACAGGGGAGACTGAAGCTTTCTTT

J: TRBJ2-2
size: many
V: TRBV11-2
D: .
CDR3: CASSLVRTHPGELFF
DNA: TGTGCCAGCAGCTTAGTCCGGACTCATCCCGGGGAGCTGTTTTTT

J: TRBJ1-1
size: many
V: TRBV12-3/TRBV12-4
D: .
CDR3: CASSPMKTEAFF
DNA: TGTGCCAGCAGCCCCATGAAGACTGAAGCTTTCTTT